This is a list of T cell receptor beta chains from one sample in a study of OX40 agonist ivuxolimab in advanced cancers. Using immunoSEQ multiplex PCR, the repertoire was profiled, and TCRdb retains in-frame clones only, with some absent. The table has around 35,000 clones, 85% seen once. The specimen was CD4+ or CD8+ T cells sorted from blood, collected in a trial of the OX40 agonist ivuxolimab. These receptors all stem from an adult with an advanced solid tumor such as melanoma, head and neck, liver or kidney cancer. Both conserved end residues are part of each CDR3. A D gene is named only where the DNA matches it firmly. The listing skips clone size in some rows; elsewhere it reads once, few, many or a size class.

TRBV5-1	-	TRBJ1-3	-	CASSLTGSGNTIYF	TGCGCCAGCAGCTTGACGGGCTCTGGAAACACCATATATTTT
TRBV7-9	-	TRBJ1-4	-	CASSPGQSSEKLFF	TGTGCCAGCAGCCCCGGACAGTCGTCAGAAAAACTGTTTTTT
TRBV18	-	TRBJ2-7	-	CASSPSPRGEQYF	TGTGCCAGCTCACCTTCCCCCCGTGGGGAGCAGTACTTC
TRBV7-9	-	TRBJ2-5	TRBD1	CASSYRTGKETQYF	TGTGCCAGCAGTTACCGGACAGGGAAGGAGACCCAGTACTTC
TRBV4-1	-	TRBJ1-3	-	CASSQESGSSGNTIYF	TGCGCCAGCAGCCAAGAGAGCGGCAGCTCTGGAAACACCATATATTTT
TRBV10-1	few	TRBJ2-7	-	CASHLDTSYEQYF	TGCGCCAGCCATCTTGACACCTCCTACGAGCAGTACTTC
TRBV5-4	-	TRBJ2-3	-	CASSFPLGAGANTDTQYF	TGTGCCAGCAGCTTTCCACTCGGGGCGGGGGCCAACACAGATACGCAGTATTTT
TRBV4-2	-	TRBJ2-7	-	CASSQERQTSSYEQYF	TGTGCCAGCAGCCAAGAAAGACAGACGAGCTCCTACGAGCAGTACTTC
TRBV2	-	TRBJ1-1	-	CASSTRRGGRTEAFF	TGTGCCAGCAGTACGCGTAGGGGGGGCCGGACTGAAGCTTTCTTT
TRBV6-6	-	TRBJ2-3	TRBD2	CASSGTSGGNTQYF	TGTGCCAGCAGTGGGACTAGCGGGGGAAATACGCAGTATTTT
TRBV7-2	-	TRBJ2-5	-	CASSSRYSPYQETQYF	TGTGCCAGCAGCTCGCGTTACTCCCCGTATCAAGAGACCCAGTACTTC
TRBV2	-	TRBJ2-5	TRBD2	CASTGLAGGTKETQYF	TGTGCCAGCACCGGACTAGCGGGGGGGACCAAAGAGACCCAGTACTTC
TRBV5-4	once	TRBJ1-2	TRBD1	CASSPRQGLNYGYTF	TGTGCCAGCAGCCCACGACAGGGCCTTAACTATGGCTACACCTTC
TRBV14	-	TRBJ2-7	TRBD2	CASSQVGLAESYEQYF	TGTGCCAGCAGCCAAGTGGGACTAGCGGAATCCTACGAGCAGTACTTC
TRBV2	once	TRBJ2-1	-	CASSEDQSNEQFF	TGTGCCAGCAGTGAAGACCAGTCCAATGAGCAGTTCTTC
TRBV28	-	TRBJ1-2	TRBD1	CASSRRSLRGLGVNGYTF	TGTGCCAGCAGTCGTCGGTCCCTCAGGGGGCTGGGAGTGAACGGCTACACCTTC
TRBV2	-	TRBJ2-7	TRBD1	CASLPRTGVGEQYF	TGTGCCAGCCTACCCCGGACAGGGGTCGGCGAGCAGTACTTC
TRBV5-4	-	TRBJ2-2	-	CASSFSTPGLRTGELFF	TGTGCCAGCAGCTTCTCGACACCGGGACTGAGAACCGGGGAGCTGTTTTTT
TRBV2	-	TRBJ2-5	-	CASSERGIVQAKTQYF	TGTGCCAGCAGTGAAAGGGGTATAGTCCAGGCGAAGACCCAGTACTTC
TRBV6-1	-	TRBJ1-2	-	CASSAVPGGYTF	TGTGCCAGCAGTGCCGTCCCCGGTGGCTACACCTTC
TRBV5-1	-	TRBJ1-4	TRBD1	CASSLVGQGLEKLFF	TGCGCCAGCAGCTTGGTGGGACAGGGTTTAGAAAAACTGTTTTTT
TRBV11-3	-	TRBJ2-1	-	CASSLGDNEQFF	TGTGCCAGCAGCCTGGGGGACAATGAGCAGTTCTTC
TRBV11-2	-	TRBJ2-7	-	CASSFGGYEQYF	TGTGCCAGCAGCTTCGGGGGCTACGAGCAGTACTTC
TRBV11-2	-	TRBJ2-3	-	CASSSGITDTQYF	TGTGCCAGCAGCTCGGGTATCACAGATACGCAGTATTTT
TRBV7-6	-	TRBJ2-3	TRBD2	CASSSGLAETDTQYF	TGTGCCAGCAGCTCCGGACTAGCGGAAACAGATACGCAGTATTTT
TRBV6-1	-	TRBJ2-1	-	CASKNGGGYNEQFF	TGTGCCAGCAAGAACGGGGGTGGCTACAATGAGCAGTTCTTC
TRBV11-2	-	TRBJ2-7	-	CASSLVRSYEQYF	TGTGCCAGCAGCTTAGTCAGATCCTACGAGCAGTACTTC
TRBV19	once	TRBJ2-7	-	CASSTASARSYEQYF	TGTGCCAGTAGTACCGCTAGCGCCCGCTCCTACGAGCAGTACTTC
TRBV21-1	-	TRBJ2-7	-	CASSTAGAQSFYEQYF	TGTGCCAGCAGCACGGCAGGGGCCCAGTCTTTCTACGAGCAGTACTTC
TRBV27	-	TRBJ1-5	-	CATRERDLNQPQHF	TGTGCCACCCGAGAGAGGGATCTCAATCAGCCCCAGCATTTT
TRBV9	-	TRBJ2-1	TRBD2	CASSTPGTSGGVDNEQFF	TGTGCCAGCAGCACCCCCGGGACTAGCGGGGGGGTTGACAATGAGCAGTTCTTC
TRBV7-8	-	TRBJ2-1	TRBD2	CASSLAMASGDNEQFF	TGTGCCAGCAGCTTAGCGATGGCTAGCGGGGACAATGAGCAGTTCTTC
TRBV27	-	TRBJ2-5	-	CASSLNPPKSRAQYF	TGTGCCAGCAGTTTAAATCCACCCAAAAGTAGGGCCCAGTACTTC
TRBV7-8	-	TRBJ2-3	TRBD1	CASSTDRDTDTQYF	TGTGCCAGCAGCACCGACAGGGACACAGATACGCAGTATTTT
TRBV6-1	-	TRBJ2-3	-	CASNYRADTQYF	TGTGCCAGCAATTACAGGGCAGATACGCAGTATTTT
TRBV19	few	TRBJ1-1	-	CASRTDRNTEAFF	TGTGCCAGTAGAACGGACAGGAACACTGAAGCTTTCTTT
TRBV5-1	-	TRBJ1-5	TRBD1	CASTTGEGQPQHF	TGCGCCAGCACGACAGGGGAGGGTCAGCCCCAGCATTTT
TRBV5-1	-	TRBJ2-3	TRBD2	CASSSQTSGATDTQYF	TGCGCCAGCAGCTCCCAGACTAGCGGGGCCACAGATACGCAGTATTTT
TRBV9	-	TRBJ2-5	-	CASSVAPTERETQYF	TGTGCCAGCAGCGTAGCCCCGACAGAGCGTGAGACCCAGTACTTC
TRBV30	once	TRBJ1-1	-	CACIPLGGRETEAFF	TGTGCCTGTATTCCCCTCGGGGGGCGCGAAACTGAAGCTTTCTTT
TRBV10-3	-	TRBJ2-3	TRBD2	CAINAGADTQYF	TGTGCCATCAACGCGGGGGCAGATACGCAGTATTTT
TRBV10-3	-	TRBJ2-7	TRBD2	CAISQTSGSYEQYF	TGTGCCATCAGCCAGACTAGCGGGTCATACGAGCAGTACTTC
TRBV6-6	-	TRBJ1-6	-	CASERERRGNSPLHF	TGTGCCAGCGAGAGGGAGCGCCGGGGGAATTCACCCCTCCACTTT
TRBV5-1	-	TRBJ2-5	-	CASSLSGAHQETQYF	TGCGCCAGCAGCTTGAGTGGGGCACATCAAGAGACCCAGTACTTC
TRBV5-1	once	TRBJ1-1	TRBD1	CASSPVATGGSSEAFF	TGCGCCAGCAGCCCCGTCGCGACAGGGGGATCCAGTGAAGCTTTCTTT
TRBV7-9	few	TRBJ2-7	-	CASSLGLGTTYEQYF	TGTGCCAGCAGCTTAGGCCTCGGGACGACCTACGAGCAGTACTTC
TRBV25-1	-	TRBJ2-1	-	CASSDMDVPYNEQFF	TGTGCCAGCAGTGATATGGACGTTCCCTACAATGAGCAGTTCTTC
TRBV2	-	TRBJ2-3	TRBD2	CASSEPGGRTDTQYF	TGTGCCAGCAGTGAACCGGGGGGGCGCACAGATACGCAGTATTTT
TRBV5-4	-	TRBJ2-3	TRBD1	CASRSRTGADTQYF	TGTGCCAGCAGGAGCCGGACAGGGGCAGATACGCAGTATTTT
TRBV19	-	TRBJ2-3	-	CASSIGTPDTQYF	TGTGCCAGTAGTATAGGGACACCAGATACGCAGTATTTT
TRBV2	-	TRBJ2-7	TRBD1	CASRFSGQVSYEQYF	TGTGCCAGCAGATTTTCGGGACAGGTCTCCTACGAGCAGTACTTC